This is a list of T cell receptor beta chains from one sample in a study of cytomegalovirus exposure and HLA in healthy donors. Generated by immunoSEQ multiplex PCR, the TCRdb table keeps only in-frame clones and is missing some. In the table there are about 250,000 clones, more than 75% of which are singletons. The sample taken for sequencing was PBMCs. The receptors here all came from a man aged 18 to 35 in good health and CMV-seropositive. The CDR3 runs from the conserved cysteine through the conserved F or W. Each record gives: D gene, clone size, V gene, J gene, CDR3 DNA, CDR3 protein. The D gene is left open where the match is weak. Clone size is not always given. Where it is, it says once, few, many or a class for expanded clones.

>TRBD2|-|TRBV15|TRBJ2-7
TGTGCCACCAGCAGAGATTTCGTCCCGAGCGGGGCCCAATACGAGCAGTACTTC
CATSRDFVPSGAQYEQYF
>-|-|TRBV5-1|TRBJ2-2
TGCGCCAGCAGCTCCGAGGGGCACACCGGGGAGCTGTTTTTT
CASSSEGHTGELFF
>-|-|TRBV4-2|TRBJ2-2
TGTGCCAGCAGCCAAGAAACTGAAAAAAACACCGGGGAGCTGTTTTTT
CASSQETEKNTGELFF
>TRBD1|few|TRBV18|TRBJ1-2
TGTGCCAGCTCACCGGGGGACAGGCACATTAACTATGGCTACACCTTC
CASSPGDRHINYGYTF
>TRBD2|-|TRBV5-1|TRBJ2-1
TGCGCCAGCAGCAGTAGCGGGAGTGTCCTCAATGAGCAGTTCTTC
CASSSSGSVLNEQFF
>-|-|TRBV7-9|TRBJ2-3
TGTGCCAGCAGCCCAAGGGAGAGCGGGTCTAGCACAGATACGCAGTATTTT
CASSPRESGSSTDTQYF
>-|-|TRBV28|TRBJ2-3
TGTGCCAGCAGTTTCAGAAAGGGGCTGTATTTT
CASSFRKGLYF
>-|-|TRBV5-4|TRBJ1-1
TGTGCCAGCAGCTTCCGAGGGAGCACTGAAGCTTTCTTT
CASSFRGSTEAFF
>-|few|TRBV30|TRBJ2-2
TGTGCCTACGGGGGAGCGAACACCGGGGAGCTGTTTTTT
CAYGGANTGELFF
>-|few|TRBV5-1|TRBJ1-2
TGCGCCAGCAGCCCAAGACCTTCTTCGGTCTATGGCTACACCTTC
CASSPRPSSVYGYTF
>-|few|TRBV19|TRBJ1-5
TGTGCCAGTGGCCAGCCCCAGCATTTT
CASGQPQHF
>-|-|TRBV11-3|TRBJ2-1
TGTGCCAGCAGCTTAGCGGGAAATGAGCAGTTCTTC
CASSLAGNEQFF
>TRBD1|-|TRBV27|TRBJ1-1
TGTGCCAGCCGGACAGGGGTCGGTACTGAAGCTTTCTTT
CASRTGVGTEAFF
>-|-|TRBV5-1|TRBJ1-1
TGCGCCAGCAGCCCGGCAGGGCCAGCCACTGAAGCTTTCTTT
CASSPAGPATEAFF
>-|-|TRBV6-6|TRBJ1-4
TGTGCCAGCACCCCGGGACGGAGGAATGAAAAACTGTTTTTT
CASTPGRRNEKLFF
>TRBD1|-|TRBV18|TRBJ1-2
TGTGCCAGCTCACAAGTGACAGGGAATGGCTACACCTTC
CASSQVTGNGYTF
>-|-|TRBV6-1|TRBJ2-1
TGTGCCAGCAGTGAATGGACGGGCTTCTCCTACAATGAGCAGTTCTTC
CASSEWTGFSYNEQFF
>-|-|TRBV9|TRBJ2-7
TGTGCCAGCAGCGTAGGACCTGAGGACGAGCAGTACTTC
CASSVGPEDEQYF
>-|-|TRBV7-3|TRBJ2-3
TGTGCCAGCAGCTTAACAGGGTCCACAGATACGCAGTATTTT
CASSLTGSTDTQYF
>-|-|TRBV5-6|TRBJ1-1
TGTGCCAGCAGTTTAACAGGAAACACTGAAGCTTTCTTT
CASSLTGNTEAFF
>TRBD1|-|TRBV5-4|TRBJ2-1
TGTGCCAGCAGCTGGATGGGACAGTACAATGAGCAGTTCTTC
CASSWMGQYNEQFF
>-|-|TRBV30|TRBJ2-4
TGTGCCTGGAGTACGGGACTCGAAAACATTCAGTACTTC
CAWSTGLENIQYF
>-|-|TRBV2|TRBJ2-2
TGTGCCAGCAGTGAATATAGGAACACCGGGGAGCTGTTTTTT
CASSEYRNTGELFF
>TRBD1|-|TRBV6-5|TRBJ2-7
TGTGCCAGCAGTGGAGGGACAGGGGGAAGCGAGCAGTACTTC
CASSGGTGGSEQYF
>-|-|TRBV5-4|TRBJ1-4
TGTGCCAGCAGGAACAACGGGGCACACGAAAAACTGTTTTTT
CASRNNGAHEKLFF
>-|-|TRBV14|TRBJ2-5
TGTGCCAGCAGCCAAGACTCGACGTGGACCCGGGAGACCCAGTACTTC
CASSQDSTWTRETQYF
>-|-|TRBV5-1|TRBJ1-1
TGCGCCAGCAGCTTGTCGCCAGCGAACACTGAAGCTTTCTTT
CASSLSPANTEAFF
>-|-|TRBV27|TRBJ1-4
TGTGCCAGCAGTTTAGTGGGGGGGGAACTGTTTTTT
CASSLVGGELFF
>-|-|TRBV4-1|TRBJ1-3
TGCGCCAGCAGCCCTGTGGAGGCGAACTCTGGAAACACCATATATTTT
CASSPVEANSGNTIYF
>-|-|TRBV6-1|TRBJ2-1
TGTGCCAGCAGTGACCAACCCGGAAGCTCCTACAATGAGCAGTTCTTC
CASSDQPGSSYNEQFF
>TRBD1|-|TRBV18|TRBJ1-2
TGTGCCAGCTCACCCACGGGACAGATGAACTATGGCTACACCTTC
CASSPTGQMNYGYTF
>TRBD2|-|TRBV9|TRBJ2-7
TGTGCCAGCAGCGAGGGACTAGCGTTTTACGAGCAGTACTTC
CASSEGLAFYEQYF
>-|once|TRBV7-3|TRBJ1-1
TGTGCCAGCAGCTTGCAGGGGCGCACTGAAGCTTTCTTT
CASSLQGRTEAFF
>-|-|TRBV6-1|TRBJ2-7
TGTGCCAGCAGCCACTCCCCGAGCGAGCAGTACTTC
CASSHSPSEQYF
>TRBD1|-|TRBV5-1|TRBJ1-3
TGCGCCAGCAGCTTATACGGGACAGGCGGAGACACCATATATTTT
CASSLYGTGGDTIYF
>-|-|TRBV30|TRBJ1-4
TGTGCCTGGAGTCGGAAGGGGGGTTGGAATGAAAAACTGTTTTTT
CAWSRKGGWNEKLFF
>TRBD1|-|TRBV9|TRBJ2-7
TGTGCCAGCAGCCCGGGACAGGGGGCCTACGAGCAGTACTTC
CASSPGQGAYEQYF
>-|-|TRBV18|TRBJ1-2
TGTGCCAGCTCACCGCCCGGACAGCTCGCCTATGGCTACACCTTC
CASSPPGQLAYGYTF
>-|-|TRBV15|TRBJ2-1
TGTGCCACCAGCAGAACGCTTGGGGGCTCGGGGAATGAGCAGTTCTTC
CATSRTLGGSGNEQFF
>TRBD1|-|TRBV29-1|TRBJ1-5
TGCAGCGCTAGGACAGGGGAACAGCCCCAGCATTTT
CSARTGEQPQHF
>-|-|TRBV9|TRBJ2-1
TGTGCCAGCAGCGTCGCTCCCCCCGGTTACAATGAGCAGTTCTTC
CASSVAPPGYNEQFF
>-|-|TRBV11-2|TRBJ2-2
TGTGCCAGCAGTCGGACTACGAACACCGGGGAGCTGTTTTTT
CASSRTTNTGELFF